These 22 T cell receptor beta chains share one sample of origin, sequenced in a study of a mutant IDH1 vaccine in newly diagnosed glioma. The assay was immunoSEQ multiplex PCR, and TCRdb's table has in-frame clones only and misses some. The table lists approximately 41,000 clones, around 87% of them singletons, with less than 2% in the top ten. The time point was: week 35, safety follow-up. In the vaccine, a single dose held 300 ug of the mutant IDH1 20-mer peptide, along with topical imiquimod. These receptors' antigens are unknown. This specimen consisted of PBMCs, obtained from a glioma patient whose treatment included an IDH1 peptide vaccine. These receptors came from a man aged 35 to 55 with glioma.

The rearrangement uses TRBV5-8 and TRBJ2-1; TRBD2 matches at 11 bases. Trimming at V came to 1 base and at J to 3 bases, leaving 9 bases not matched to a gene. The germline CDR1 and CDR2 sequences are SGHTS and YDEGEE. The CDR3 covers 18 residues. The DNA of the CDR3 is TGTGCCAGCAGCTTGCCTCAGACTAGCGGGATACTCTACAATGAGCAGTTCTTC. Protein sequence: CASSLPQTSGILYNEQFF.

The chain recombines TRBV6-1 with TRBJ1-5; perhaps TRBD1 as D (6 bases). The V gene's germline CDR1 is MNHNS and CDR2 SASEGT. This CDR3 is built from 16 residues. Trimming cost V 2 bases and J 7 bases, with 18 bases left between them. CDR3 loop: CASSEIAGGWAQPQHF. CDR3 DNA sequence: TGTGCCAGCAGTGAAATCGCGGGGGGCTGGGCCCAGCCCCAGCATTTT.

The chain carries TRBV5-1 and TRBJ2-1; 15 bases agree with TRBD2. V lost 4 bases and J lost 9; bases outside the gene matches: 8. The length of the CDR3 is 16 residues. CDR1 is SGHRS, CDR2 YFSETQ, per germline. The CDR3 sequence is CASSPTGLAGGAEQFF. The CDR3 DNA follows: TGCGCCAGCAGCCCCACTGGACTAGCGGGAGGGGCTGAGCAGTTCTTC.

The CDR3 reads CASSPTSGYDGYTF. CDR3 bases: TGTGCCAGCTCACCTACGAGCGGGTATGATGGCTACACCTTC. This chain uses TRBV18 with TRBJ1-2; no firm D call. The germline V and J ends were trimmed by 3 bases and 6 bases, with 14 bases remaining between them. The CDR3 totals 14 residues. Germline V gene data show CDR1 as KGHSH and CDR2 as LQKENI.

The sample holds a few counts of this clone. This chain uses TRBV6-5 with TRBJ1-2, with 10 bases lining up with TRBD1. The trim removed 6 bases at V and 4 bases at J, leaving 5 bases unmatched. The germline CDR1 and CDR2 sequences are MNHEY and SVGAGI. There are 14 residues in the CDR3. This chain's CDR3 is CASSDRGPGYGYTF. The CDR3 DNA is TGTGCCAGCAGCGACAGGGGGCCCGGCTATGGCTACACCTTC.

The rearrangement links TRBV4-1 to TRBJ2-5; 7 nucleotides agree with TRBD2. Germline CDR1 is MGHRA and CDR2 is YSYEKL. Unmatched junction bases numbered 10, after V lost 1 base and J lost 5 bases. This CDR3 comprises 16 residues. CDR3 in DNA: TGCGCCAGCAGCCAAGCAGGACGCGGGAGCCCGGAGACCCAGTACTTC. It specifies CASSQAGRGSPETQYF.

The chain recombines TRBV12-5 with TRBJ2-3; the D gene is possibly TRBD2 (6 bases). The CDR3 length is 15 residues. Germline loops: CDR1 LGHNT, CDR2 FRNRAP. The V end was cut by 7 bases, the J end by 0 bases, with 14 bases between. Here the CDR3 DNA reads TGTGCTAGTGCGCGGGACGGTCCTAGCACAGATACGCAGTATTTT. The encoded protein is CASARDGPSTDTQYF.

The V and J genes are TRBV5-1 and TRBJ1-3; D unclear. The CDR3 consists of 19 residues. Per germline, CDR1 SGHRS and CDR2 YFSETQ. Trimming took off 1 base at V and 1 base at J, with 21 bases between the two ends. CDR3 in amino acids: CASSLYGSALGGSGNTIYF. For the CDR3, the DNA is TGCGCCAGCAGCTTGTACGGCAGCGCGTTAGGAGGGTCTGGAAACACCATATATTTT.

The chain links TRBV5-1 to TRBJ2-7; the D gene is possibly TRBD2 (6 bases). Germline loops: CDR1 SGHRS, CDR2 YFSETQ. V was clipped by 3 bases and J by 1 base, with 14 bases between them. This CDR3 contains 15 residues. For the CDR3, the DNA is TGCGCCAGCAGCTCTGGGGTTGCGGGGTCCTACGAGCAGTACTTC. Amino acids: CASSSGVAGSYEQYF.

The V and J genes are TRBV6-5 and TRBJ2-1; the D is unclear. With 8 bases removed from V and 1 base from J, the gap between germline ends came to 0 bases. CDR1 is MNHEY and CDR2 is SVGAGI in the germline V gene. The CDR3 is made up of 10 amino acids. Here the CDR3 reads CASSYNEQFF. As DNA, the CDR3 is TGTGCCAGCTCCTACAATGAGCAGTTCTTC.

The chain employs TRBV10-3 and TRBJ2-3; the match to TRBD2 covers 8 bases. Germline CDR1 reads ENHRY; CDR2 reads SYGVKD. J gave up 4 bases and V 6 bases, and 9 bases lay outside the gene matches. This CDR3 is built from 15 residues. Here the CDR3 reads CAIRTGGGAADTQYF. CDR3 coding DNA: TGTGCCATCAGAACCGGGGGGGGAGCGGCAGATACGCAGTATTTT.

This chain uses TRBV15 with TRBJ2-1, with D maybe TRBD2 (5 bases). The CDR3 loop spans 19 amino acids. Germline loops: CDR1 LNHNV, CDR2 YYDKDF (reference sequence). V lost 0 bases and J 1 base, leaving 19 bases between the germline ends. CDR3 bases: TGTGCCACCAGCAGAGATCTGAGGGTGGAAACAGCTTCCTACAATGAGCAGTTCTTC. Encoded protein: CATSRDLRVETASYNEQFF. The full variable domain, completed using reference TRBV15 and TRBJ2-1, is DAMVIQNPRYQVTQFGKPVTLSCSQTLNHNVMYWYQQKSSQAPKLLFHYYDKDFNNEADTPDNFQSRRPNTSFCFLDIRSPGLGDTAMYLCATSRDLRVETASYNEQFFGPGTRLTVL.

The CDR3 sequence is CASSSTGRAFF. In DNA, the CDR3 is TGTGCCAGCAGCTCCACAGGCCGAGCTTTCTTT. The rearrangement joins TRBV11-2 to TRBJ1-1; possibly TRBD1 for D (5 bases). In germline, CDR1 is SGHAT, CDR2 FQNNGV. Trimming took 4 bases from V and 10 from J, leaving 10 bases between them. The CDR3 is made up of 11 amino acids.

J is TRBJ1-1 and V is TRBV19, with 8 positions matching TRBD1. After removal of 4 bases from V and 11 bases from J, the junction contained 9 bases not matched to a gene. Germline loops: CDR1 LNHDA, CDR2 SQIVND (reference sequence). There are 13 residues in the CDR3. The CDR3, as DNA: TGTGCCAGTAGTAACCAGGGGGCAAGATCCGCTTTCTTT. Amino acid sequence: CASSNQGARSAFF.

The chain carries TRBV28 and TRBJ2-3, with D hard to call. CDR1 and CDR2 from the germline V gene are MDHEN and SYDVKM. The length of the CDR3 is 13 residues. V shed 7 bases and J shed 2 bases, with 10 bases lying between them. For the CDR3, the DNA is TGTGCCAGCACCTTCGACCCCACAGATACGCAGTATTTT. This codes for CASTFDPTDTQYF.

This chain connects TRBV6-4 to TRBJ1-1; no firm D call. The CDR3 contains 13 residues. Germline CDR1 is MRHNA and CDR2 is SNTAGT. V was cut by 1 base and J by 5 bases, with 8 bases left in between. This chain's CDR3 is CASSDWRGTEAFF. CDR3 bases: TGTGCCAGCAGTGACTGGCGAGGGACTGAAGCTTTCTTT.

V gene TRBV19 combines with J gene TRBJ2-3; 10 bases are a match to TRBD2. V was pared by 8 bases and J by 2 bases, with 10 bases of the junction left unmatched. This CDR3 region has 16 residues. CDR1 and CDR2 from the germline V gene are LNHDA and SQIVND (reference sequence). As DNA, the CDR3 is TGTGCCAGTTCCTACTCTAGCGGGGGCTACACAGATACGCAGTATTTT. Encoded protein: CASSYSSGGYTDTQYF.

In this sample, this clone turned up once. CDR3 nucleotide sequence: TGCAGCGTTGGCAGGGTGTTTGGGGACAATGAGCAGTTCTTC. It specifies CSVGRVFGDNEQFF. The chain uses TRBV29-1 and TRBJ2-1; D is perhaps TRBD1 (5 bases). The germline V gene encodes CDR1 SQVTM and CDR2 ANQGSEA. V lost 4 bases, J lost 5 bases, and 15 bases lay in between. The CDR3 has 14 amino acids.

The chain couples TRBV7-2 to TRBJ2-3, with TRBD2 matching 12 bases. J gave up 4 bases and V 4 bases, and 6 bases lay outside the gene matches. The length of the CDR3 is 16 residues. Germline V lookup: CDR1 SGHTA, CDR2 FQGNSA. The CDR3 DNA sequence: TGTGCCAGCAGCTCCCTACTAGCGGGAGGCCCAGATACGCAGTATTTT. It yields the protein CASSSLLAGGPDTQYF.

This chain uses TRBV21-1 with TRBJ2-7. TRBV21-1 is a known pseudogene. CDR3 length equals 14 residues. Written as DNA, the CDR3 is TGTGCCAGCAGCAGCCGCCTTTGTACCTACGAGCAGTACTTC. It translates to CASSSRLCTYEQYF.

The CDR3 DNA sequence: TGCGCCAGCAGCTCCCCCTTTACTAGCGGGAGGGCCGTGAGGGGCAATGAGCAGTTCTTC. Its translation: CASSSPFTSGRAVRGNEQFF. This rearrangement joins TRBV5-1 to TRBJ2-1; TRBD2 matches at 13 bases. The CDR3 runs to 20 residues. V trimming: 3 bases; J trimming: 6 bases; junction bases outside the gene matches: 18. Germline loops: CDR1 SGHRS, CDR2 YFSETQ. Filled out from reference TRBV5-1 and TRBJ2-1, the complete variable domain reads KAGVTQTPRYLIKTRGQQVTLSCSPISGHRSVSWYQQTPGQGLQFLFEYFSETQRNKGNFPGRFSGRQFSNSRSEMNVSTLELGDSALYLCASSSPFTSGRAVRGNEQFFGPGTRLTVL.

The chain couples TRBV11-2 to TRBJ2-7; 9 bases agree with TRBD2. The CDR3 has 16 residues. The V and J ends lost 3 bases and 6 bases, in that order; junction bases with no gene match: 12. The germline V gene encodes CDR1 SGHAT and CDR2 FQNNGV. This chain's CDR3 is CASSFGASGIGGEQYF. The DNA of the CDR3 is TGTGCCAGCAGCTTCGGGGCTAGCGGGATCGGAGGCGAGCAGTACTTC. The whole variable domain, filled in from reference TRBV11-2 and TRBJ2-7, reads EAGVAQSPRYKIIEKRQSVAFWCNPISGHATLYWYQQILGQGPKLLIQFQNNGVVDDSQLPKDRFSAERLKGVDSTLKIQPAKLEDSAVYLCASSFGASGIGGEQYFGPGTRLTVT.